This T cell receptor beta chain comes out of a study of cytomegalovirus exposure and HLA in healthy donors. Overall study context: Later analysis reported that the 120 or so validation repertoires shared the platform of the 600 to 750 first-cohort repertoires.

Points on this clone: Its antigen is still unknown.

TCRdb's table, derived via immunoSEQ multiplex PCR, lists solely in-frame clones and lacks some. The repertoire holds about 74,000 clones, with less than 95% as singletons. Whole-study results and caveats: In vitro experiments confirmed that a few CMV-associated chains were specific for CMV antigens. For most TCR sequences rarity was the rule, although some public TCRs occurred in many donors. First-cohort TCR clusters were later found to tend to co-occur in the approximately 120 validation repertoires.

This clonotype was sampled from a woman between 18 and 29 years old in good health and CMV-seropositive. Sequenced sample: PBMCs.

As DNA, the CDR3 is TGTGCCAGCAGCTTCCAGGTGTATGGCTACACCTTC. Protein: CASSFQVYGYTF. The chain couples TRBV5-8 to TRBJ1-2, with D unresolved. The V end lost 2 bases, the J end lost 5 bases, and 7 bases lay between the germline ends. The germline gives CDR1 SGHTS, CDR2 YDEGEE. CDR3 length: 12 amino acids.